This TCR beta chain was retrieved from a study of response to subunit inactivated influenza vaccine. This clonotype has a count of ten or more. The target antigen is unknown. Study results and limitations: There was a suggestion from the authors that each seasonal influenza vaccination recruits few new T cells.

Looked up from germline, CDR1 is MDHEN and CDR2 is SYDVKM. V was cut by 6 bases and J by 12 bases, with 12 bases left in between. The length of the CDR3 is 12 residues. MiXCR, applied by TCRdb to the RT-PCR reads, yields one record per CDR3 protein. The sample includes roughly 700,000 distinct CDR3 sequences, about 15% of them seen just once. The specimen was PBMCs from blood, collected approximately 15 days before vaccination. The genes are TRBV28 and TRBJ2-6; D ambiguous. The receptor was isolated from a man aged 50 or older who received an inactivated influenza vaccine. CDR3 loop: CASSVPEGVLTF. The CDR3 DNA reads TGTGCCAGCAGCGTCCCTGAAGGCGTCCTGACTTTC.